The next 27 T cell receptor beta chains were all read from a single sample in a study of cytomegalovirus exposure and HLA in healthy donors. Data came from immunoSEQ multiplex PCR; TCRdb stores just in-frame clones and leaves some out. Among about 220,000 clones, approximately 83% were seen once, and the ten largest hold about an eighth. Material for sequencing was PBMCs. The receptors come from a woman aged 25 to 39 in good health and CMV-seropositive.

V usage is TRBV7-9 and J usage is TRBJ1-2; 9 nucleotides line up with TRBD1. The germline V gene has CDR1 SEHNR and CDR2 FQNEAQ (reference sequence). The CDR3 length is 14 residues. J lost 6 bases, V lost 5 bases, and 7 bases had no gene match. The CDR3 DNA is TGTGCCAGCAGCGGCCCGGGACAGGGCGATGGCTACACCTTC. Its translation is CASSGPGQGDGYTF.

The rearrangement uses TRBV5-4 and TRBJ2-7, with 9 bases aligning to TRBD2. The CDR3 has 15 amino acids. Germline values: CDR1 SGHNT, CDR2 YYREEE (reference sequence). V gave up 4 bases and J gave up 3 bases; unmatched junction bases: 8. For the CDR3, the DNA is TGTGCCAGCAGCCCCGGACTAGCGAGAGTCTACGAGCAGTACTTC. It translates to CASSPGLARVYEQYF.

The chain links TRBV2 to TRBJ2-7; unclear D gene. The CDR3 totals 14 residues. V lost 2 bases and J 7 bases, leaving 15 bases between the germline ends. Germline V gene lookup returns CDR1 SNHLY and CDR2 FYNNEI. CDR3 bases: TGTGCCAGCAGTGAAAGTGGCCCCGTAAGGGAGCAGTACTTC. Its protein is CASSESGPVREQYF.

This chain connects TRBV2 to TRBJ2-1; D not resolved. The CDR3 runs 10 residues. The ends were cut back, 4 bases at V and 6 bases at J, with 1 base in the middle. Germline assignment: CDR1 SNHLY and CDR2 FYNNEI. CDR3 loop: CASSGNEQFF. CDR3 sequence (DNA): TGTGCCAGCAGTGGCAATGAGCAGTTCTTC.

The chain employs TRBV6-1 and TRBJ1-2; D gene uncertain. CDR1 and CDR2 (germline): MNHNS, SASEGT. There are 12 residues in the CDR3. Trimming took 5 bases from V and 5 from J, leaving 9 bases between them. Here the CDR3 reads CASSIREYGYTF. For the CDR3, the DNA is TGTGCCAGCAGTATAAGGGAGTATGGCTACACCTTC.

The V call is TRBV7-2, the J call TRBJ2-7; maybe TRBD1 (6 bases). V was pared by 5 bases and J by 5 bases, with 10 bases between. This CDR3 spans 12 amino acids. CDR1 SGHTA and CDR2 FQGNSA come from the germline V gene. The CDR3 DNA follows: TGTGCCAGCAGCCAGGACAGCGACGAGCAGTACTTC. Protein sequence: CASSQDSDEQYF.

The CDR3 loop reads CASSYYGSQGYTF. The CDR3 DNA reads as TGTGCCAGCAGTTACTACGGCTCCCAAGGCTACACCTTC. The chain uses TRBV6-5 and TRBJ1-2; D gene ambiguous. The CDR3 length is 13 residues. The germline CDR1 and CDR2 sequences are MNHEY and SVGAGI. Trimming removed 1 base at V and 8 bases at J, with 11 bases between.

The chain links TRBV5-1 to TRBJ1-3; D unresolved. The CDR3 spans 14 residues. Trimming removed 2 bases at V and 0 bases at J, with 6 bases between. Per germline, CDR1 SGHRS and CDR2 YFSETQ. CDR3: CASSFSGSGNTIYF. CDR3 in DNA: TGCGCCAGCAGCTTTAGTGGCTCTGGAAACACCATATATTTT.

The J gene is TRBJ2-2, the V gene TRBV19, with D unclear. V dropped 2 bases and J dropped 1 base, with 5 bases sitting between them. This CDR3 spans 14 amino acids. Germline values: CDR1 LNHDA, CDR2 SQIVND (reference sequence). CDR3 DNA: TGTGCCAGTAGTATATCTCGGAACACCGGGGAGCTGTTTTTT. It encodes CASSISRNTGELFF. The entire variable domain, with the rest obtained from reference TRBV19 and TRBJ2-2, is as follows: DGGITQSPKYLFRKEGQNVTLSCEQNLNHDAMYWYRQDPGQGLRLIYYSQIVNDFQKGDIAEGYSVSREKKESFPLTVTSAQKNPTAFYLCASSISRNTGELFFGEGSRLTVL.

The genes are TRBV11-2 and TRBJ2-7, with D perhaps TRBD1 or TRBD2 (5 bases each). CDR1 and CDR2 from the germline V gene are SGHAT and FQNNGV. This CDR3 is 15 amino acids long. Trimming cost V 5 bases and J 0 bases, with 14 bases left between them. For the CDR3, the DNA is TGTGCCAGCAGCCCCGGGACGTCTTACTCCTACGAGCAGTACTTC. Translated, it gives CASSPGTSYSYEQYF.

The chain recombines TRBV5-1 with TRBJ1-3, with D unclear. There are 16 residues in the CDR3. V dropped 0 bases and J dropped 0 bases, with 10 bases sitting between them. Germline V gene lookup returns CDR1 SGHRS and CDR2 YFSETQ. CDR3 amino acids: CASSLGHVSSGNTIYF. In DNA, the CDR3 is TGCGCCAGCAGCTTGGGACACGTCAGCTCTGGAAACACCATATATTTT.

This clone was seen just once. The chain carries TRBV29-1 and TRBJ1-5; D not resolved. CDR1 and CDR2 (germline): SQVTM, ANQGSEA. Trimming pared 6 bases from V and 0 bases from J, leaving 12 bases between. The CDR3 length is 14 residues. For the CDR3, the DNA is TGCAGCGTAACGGCGGGAGTTAGCAATCAGCCCCAGCATTTT. As protein: CSVTAGVSNQPQHF.

This chain links TRBV10-1 with TRBJ2-1, with 8 bases identical to TRBD1. There are 12 residues in the CDR3. Losses at the gene ends were 6 bases for V and 10 bases for J; bases not matched to a gene: 5. Germline V gives CDR1 WNHNN, CDR2 SYGVQD (reference sequence). CDR3 residues: CASSDRGGEQFF. The CDR3 DNA reads as TGCGCCAGCAGCGACAGGGGTGGGGAGCAGTTCTTC.

CDR3 sequence reads: CASSYSRQVLGGYTF. CDR3 nucleotide sequence: TGTGCCAGCAGTTACTCCAGACAGGTGTTAGGTGGCTACACCTTC. This chain uses TRBV6-5 with TRBJ1-2, with D perhaps TRBD1 (6 bases). Between the trimmed V and J ends, which lost 0 bases and 7 bases, there was a span of 15 bases. The germline CDR1 and CDR2 sequences are MNHEY and SVGAGI. This CDR3 contains 15 residues.

J is TRBJ1-2 and V is TRBV28; D unresolved. The length of the CDR3 is 11 residues. V dropped 7 bases and J dropped 8 bases, with 11 bases sitting between them. CDR1 and CDR2 (germline): MDHEN, SYDVKM. The CDR3 region is CASTIRGGYTF. Written as DNA, the CDR3 is TGTGCCAGCACCATAAGAGGGGGCTACACCTTC.

This clone has just a few counts. The chain has TRBV10-2 and TRBJ1-2; tentatively, D is TRBD1 (5 bases). The V end lost 4 bases, the J end lost 6 bases, and 9 bases lay between the germline ends. CDR1 is WSHSY, CDR2 SAAADI, per germline. The CDR3 consists of 12 residues. The CDR3 is CASSGGEHGYTF. The CDR3 DNA follows: TGCGCCAGCAGTGGAGGGGAACATGGCTACACCTTC.

V gene TRBV11-3 combines with J gene TRBJ2-7, with D perhaps TRBD1 (6 bases). Germline loops: CDR1 SGHNT, CDR2 YENEEA. The CDR3 extends over 14 amino acids. The V end lost 1 base, the J end lost 3 bases, and 10 bases lay between the germline ends. The CDR3 is CASSLGQVFYEQYF. The DNA of the CDR3 is TGTGCCAGCAGCTTAGGACAGGTTTTCTACGAGCAGTACTTC.

This rearrangement joins TRBV30 to TRBJ2-1; D not resolved. CDR3 length: 15 amino acids. Germline lookup yields CDR1 GTSNPN and CDR2 SVGIG (reference sequence). Trimming removed 0 bases from V and 2 bases from J, with 11 bases in between. Here the CDR3 DNA reads TGTGCCTGGAGTGTACTCGAGTTTACCTACAATGAGCAGTTCTTC. Translated: CAWSVLEFTYNEQFF.

The chain joins TRBV7-2 to TRBJ2-5, with 8 bases that match TRBD2. Trimming removed 2 bases from V and 7 bases from J; junction bases left unmatched: 15. The CDR3 contains 17 residues. The germline CDR1 and CDR2 sequences are SGHTA and FQGNSA. CDR3 region: CASSLHRAGVEGGTQYF. The CDR3 nucleotides are TGTGCCAGCAGCTTACACCGAGCGGGAGTTGAGGGTGGGACCCAGTACTTC.

The chain recombines TRBV9 with TRBJ2-5; 8 bases line up with TRBD1. With 2 bases clipped from V and 2 bases from J, the junction kept 8 bases outside the gene matches. Germline V gene data show CDR1 as SGDLS and CDR2 as YYNGEE. There are 16 residues in the CDR3. The CDR3 reads CASSVWTGIRQETQYF. CDR3 DNA: TGTGCCAGCAGCGTGTGGACAGGGATTCGACAAGAGACCCAGTACTTC.

J is TRBJ2-7 and V is TRBV7-9; D not certain. The CDR3 has 11 amino acids. With 2 bases removed from V and 7 bases from J, the gap between germline ends came to 6 bases. CDR1 and CDR2 (germline): SEHNR, FQNEAQ (reference sequence). CDR3: CASSLREEQYF. In nucleotides, the CDR3 is TGTGCCAGCAGCTTAAGGGAAGAGCAGTACTTC.

The V call is TRBV15, the J call TRBJ2-5; 13 bases are shared with TRBD2. Germline V gene data show CDR1 as LNHNV and CDR2 as YYDKDF (reference sequence). V trimming: 0 bases; J trimming: 5 bases; junction bases outside the gene matches: 12. The CDR3 runs to 19 residues. CDR3 region: CATSREETSGRAPDETQYF. In nucleotides, the CDR3 is TGTGCCACCAGCAGAGAAGAAACTAGCGGGAGGGCCCCCGATGAGACCCAGTACTTC.

The chain uses TRBV5-1 and TRBJ2-1; the D is unclear. Germline V gene lookup returns CDR1 SGHRS and CDR2 YFSETQ. V was trimmed by 0 bases and J by 4 bases, leaving 8 bases between them. CDR3 length equals 14 residues. CDR3 sequence reads: CASSLGDQYNEQFF. CDR3 DNA: TGCGCCAGCAGCTTGGGTGATCAATACAATGAGCAGTTCTTC.

The J gene is TRBJ2-1, the V gene TRBV5-6, with 13 nucleotides matching TRBD2. V dropped 3 bases and J dropped 9; count of bases not matched to a gene: 12. The CDR3 contains 17 residues. Germline V gives CDR1 SGHDT, CDR2 YYEEEE. CDR3 bases: TGTGCCAGCAGCTCCACTAGCGGGAGGGCCTTGTACGGTGAGCAGTTCTTC. Translating it yields CASSSTSGRALYGEQFF.

The chain couples TRBV20-1 to TRBJ2-7; D is uncertain. This CDR3 has 11 residues. The V end lost 3 bases, the J end lost 2 bases, and 5 bases lay between the germline ends. In germline, CDR1 is DFQATT, CDR2 SNEGSKA (reference sequence). CDR3 protein: CSASSTYEQYF. The CDR3, as DNA: TGCAGTGCTAGCAGTACCTACGAGCAGTACTTC.

This chain connects TRBV5-1 to TRBJ2-7; maybe TRBD1 (7 bases). Germline values: CDR1 SGHRS, CDR2 YFSETQ. The CDR3 runs 14 residues. V lost 2 bases and J lost 5, with 14 bases in between. The CDR3 loop is CASSFTGEVNEQYF. CDR3 DNA: TGCGCCAGCAGCTTTACAGGGGAGGTCAACGAGCAGTACTTC.

The sample holds one count of this clone. The rearrangement uses TRBV10-3 and TRBJ1-1; maybe TRBD1 (6 bases). The CDR3 totals 15 residues. The V gene's germline CDR1 is ENHRY and CDR2 SYGVKD. Trimming pared 0 bases from V and 1 base from J, leaving 9 bases between. The CDR3 DNA follows: TGTGCCATCAGTGAGTCGCAACAGGGGAACACTGAAGCTTTCTTT. It translates to CAISESQQGNTEAFF.